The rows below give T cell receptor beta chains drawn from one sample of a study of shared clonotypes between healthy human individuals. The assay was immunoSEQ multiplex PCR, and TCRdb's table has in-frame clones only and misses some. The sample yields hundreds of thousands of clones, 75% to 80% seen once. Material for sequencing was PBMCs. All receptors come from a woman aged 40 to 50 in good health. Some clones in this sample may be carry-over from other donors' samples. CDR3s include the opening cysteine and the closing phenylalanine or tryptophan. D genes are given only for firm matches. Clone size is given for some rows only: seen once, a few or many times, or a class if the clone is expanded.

TGTGCCACCAGCCTAGACCCTTACACCGGGGAGCTGTTTTTT,CATSLDPYTGELFF,TRBV15,TRBJ2-2,-,-
TGTGCCAGCAGCCGAGGACAGGGGAGTGAGCAGTTCTTC,CASSRGQGSEQFF,TRBV5-4,TRBJ2-1,TRBD1,-
TGTGCCAGTCCCGGGACTAGCTTGAGAACCGGGGAGCTGTTTTTT,CASPGTSLRTGELFF,TRBV6-1,TRBJ2-2,TRBD2,-
TGTGCCAGCAGCTTAGGACAGGGGGCCTACGAGCAGTACTTC,CASSLGQGAYEQYF,TRBV11-2,TRBJ2-7,TRBD1,-
TGTGCCAGCAGCTTGACCCCGGACAGGGAGGATACGCAGTATTTT,CASSLTPDREDTQYF,TRBV5-6,TRBJ2-3,TRBD1,-
TGCGCCAGCAGCATTGGGACAGGCTACAATGAGCAGTTCTTC,CASSIGTGYNEQFF,TRBV5-1,TRBJ2-1,TRBD1,-
TGTGCCTGGAGTGGAGGGACAGCTGGTGGCTACACCTTC,CAWSGGTAGGYTF,TRBV30,TRBJ1-2,TRBD1,-
TGTGCCAGCAGCTTAGAAGGGTCTGGAAACACCATATATTTT,CASSLEGSGNTIYF,TRBV11-2,TRBJ1-3,-,-
TGTGCCATCATGATGAGCCGGGACAGACTCTACGAGCAGTACTTC,CAIMMSRDRLYEQYF,TRBV10-3,TRBJ2-7,TRBD1,few
TGTGCCAGCAGTTTGAGGAACAGGGTCGACTACGAGCAGTACTTC,CASSLRNRVDYEQYF,TRBV6-5,TRBJ2-7,-,-
TGTGCCAGCAGTCTCCGAATAGGGCGGCCCGGGGAGCTGTTTTTT,CASSLRIGRPGELFF,TRBV7-2,TRBJ2-2,-,-
TGCGCCAGCAGCCAAGCCGGCAGCCAAGAGACCCAGTACTTC,CASSQAGSQETQYF,TRBV4-1,TRBJ2-5,-,-
TGTGCCTGGAGTAACGGGTATCGAGACTACGAGCAGTACTTC,CAWSNGYRDYEQYF,TRBV30,TRBJ2-7,-,-
TGTGCCTGGAGGAACAGGGGGGTAACCGGGGAGCTGTTTTTT,CAWRNRGVTGELFF,TRBV30,TRBJ2-2,TRBD1,-
TGTGCCAGCAGCTTAGGGGGGACAGGATGGGGTGAAAAACTGTTTTTT,CASSLGGTGWGEKLFF,TRBV11-2,TRBJ1-4,TRBD1,-
TGTGCCAGCAGCCTGAGGACAGGGATCATGAACACTGAAGCTTTCTTT,CASSLRTGIMNTEAFF,TRBV7-8,TRBJ1-1,TRBD1,-
TGCAGCGCTATGGACAGTTCCTACGAGCAGTACTTC,CSAMDSSYEQYF,TRBV29-1,TRBJ2-7,-,-
TGTGCCAGCTCACCTAATCGGCAGGGGCAGCCCCAGCATTTT,CASSPNRQGQPQHF,TRBV18,TRBJ1-5,-,-
TGTGCCAGCAGCCCCCCGGGAGGGGACATTCAGTACTTC,CASSPPGGDIQYF,TRBV7-3,TRBJ2-4,TRBD2,-
TGTGCCGGCGGGCAGGAAATCTACGAGCAGTACTTC,CAGGQEIYEQYF,TRBV2,TRBJ2-7,-,-
TGTGCCAGCAGCATCTCCGGAGCCCTAACTGAGACCCAGCACTTC,CASSISGALTETQHF,TRBV9,TRBJ2-5,-,-
TGTGCCAGCAGTTCACTGACAGGTTATAGCAATCAGCCCCAGCATTTT,CASSSLTGYSNQPQHF,TRBV6-5,TRBJ1-5,-,-
TGTGCCATCAGTGAGTCTGGACTAGATACAGATACGCAGTATTTT,CAISESGLDTDTQYF,TRBV10-3,TRBJ2-3,TRBD2,-
TGTGCCAGCAGCACTCAGCCCTACGAGCAGTACTTC,CASSTQPYEQYF,TRBV6-1,TRBJ2-7,-,-
TGTGCCAGCAGTTACACGGCTAGCGGGAGCTCCTACGAGCAGTACTTC,CASSYTASGSSYEQYF,TRBV4-2,TRBJ2-7,TRBD2,-
TGTGCCAGCAGCTTACTGACAGGGGGTACCGGGGAGCTGTTTTTT,CASSLLTGGTGELFF,TRBV7-9,TRBJ2-2,TRBD1,-
TGTGCCAGCAGCCCCACAGGGGGCACCGGGGAGCTGTTTTTT,CASSPTGGTGELFF,TRBV7-2,TRBJ2-2,TRBD1,-
TGTGCCACCAGCGTCGTGACGGGCTCCCTGAGGGAGACCCAGTACTTC,CATSVVTGSLRETQYF,TRBV15,TRBJ2-5,-,-
TGTGCCAGCAGCTTGATCGGGAGTCCCACCGGGGAGCCGTTTTTT,CASSLIGSPTGEPFF,TRBV5-4,TRBJ2-2,-,few
TGTGCCAGCAGTCCTACCCGAGGACTCAATGAGCAGTTCTTC,CASSPTRGLNEQFF,TRBV28,TRBJ2-1,-,-
TGTGCCAGCAGCCCCGGCGCCTCCCGAGCCTACGAGCAGTACTTC,CASSPGASRAYEQYF,TRBV5-4,TRBJ2-7,-,few
TGTGCCAGCAGTACAGATAGCAATCAGCCCCAGCATTTT,CASSTDSNQPQHF,TRBV6-5,TRBJ1-5,-,-
TGCAGCGTTCATCAGGGGTCTTGGGCCACCTTC,CSVHQGSWATF,TRBV29-1,TRBJ1-2,-,few
TGTGCCAGCAGCACCTGGGACTCCCCCTCCTACGAGCAGTACTTC,CASSTWDSPSYEQYF,TRBV7-8,TRBJ2-7,-,-
TGTGCCAGTAGTTCCCGGCGGGGGCTTGGCACAGATACGCAGTATTTT,CASSSRRGLGTDTQYF,TRBV19,TRBJ2-3,-,-
TGTGCCAGCAGTACAGGGGGTGGCTATGGCTACACCTTC,CASSTGGGYGYTF,TRBV28,TRBJ1-2,TRBD1,once
TGTGCCAGTAGCAACAGGGCCGGGGAGACCCAGTACTTC,CASSNRAGETQYF,TRBV19,TRBJ2-5,-,-
TGTGCCAGCTCACCCACAGATACGCAGTATTTT,CASSPTDTQYF,TRBV18,TRBJ2-3,-,-
TGTGCCACCAGCAGAGAGGGGGCGCCTCCAGGCTACACCTTC,CATSREGAPPGYTF,TRBV15,TRBJ1-2,-,once